This T cell receptor (beta chain) was identified in a study of T and B cells in COVID-19 patients (dated by TCRdb to 2020 to 2021). Study-wide context: Using TRB and IGH repertoire sequencing of peripheral blood, the study characterized adaptive immunity in COVID-19 patients who had active infection or had recovered. An age-matched reference group of a few dozen healthy donors negative for COVID-19 antibodies was used as the comparison for repertoire analyses. In the active-infection cohort, about 90% of the roughly 20 patients had comorbidities linked to unfavorable COVID-19 outcome. Because samples were available both during active disease and after recovery, two patients were counted in both the recovered and the active cohorts. The recovered cohort had a median age of around 30 years, compared with approximately 70 years in the active-infection cohort. A recovered cohort comprised more than 15 patients contributing roughly 20 samples, mostly after mild to moderate COVID-19 managed as outpatients. Over 7.5 million TCR sequences were analysed in a TCR and BCR sequence repository that covered 35 to 40 patients and about 69 time points. In the active-infection cohort, about 60% of the roughly 20 patients were critically ill and required mechanical ventilation or ECMO. As many as 9 follow-up blood samples were taken per patient, and some of the samples covered different disease stages within the same individual.

As encoded in the germline V gene, CDR1 is SGHNT while CDR2 is YENEEA. Including the terminal cysteine and phenylalanine, the CDR3 comprises 17 residues. Only CDR3 DNA remains: 51 bases, in frame from the first base. V and J are trimmed by 4 bases and 6 bases, and the gene matches miss 9 bases of the junction. On the study overall, not on this receptor specifically: TRBV/TRBJ gene usage was reported as strongly skewed in patients with COVID-19. Specific T cell subsets (CD4+/Treg/CD8+) and sorted SARS-CoV-2-responsive or tetramer+ T cells had not yet been sequenced, and the corresponding sequencing experiments were ongoing. Blood samples obtained from mildly ill patients during symptoms, as well as early samples obtained from severe cases, were available only in scarce numbers. The recovered cohort had roughly 2,100 exclusive TCR clusters, including over 30 low-pGen clusters. The reported TCR clusters were said to need prospective validation before any clinical use. In active COVID-19, TRB repertoires were highly clonal, while at recovery, diversity and richness increased above the levels seen in healthy donors. The size of the cohort was considered insufficient for assessing HLA contributions to COVID-19 susceptibility or severity.

The sequencing machine was an Illumina MiSeq. TRB rearrangements were amplified by multiplex PCR with BIOMED2 TRB-A/B primer pools. Illumina-compatible adapters and 7-nucleotide sample barcodes were attached to the amplicons through two consecutive PCRs. All library PCRs used Phusion HS II polymerase. The amplicons were purified from gel with the NucleoSpin Gel and PCR Clean-up kit, measured on Qubit, and combined at roughly 4.3 nM. Before Illumina next-generation sequencing, the quality of the amplicon pool was assessed on an Agilent 2100 Bioanalyzer. The study's processing was this. TRB rearrangements were annotated with MiXCR 3.0.8 using the default MiXCR reference library. Non-productive reads and sequences with fewer than 2 reads were excluded, and each unique CDR3 nucleotide sequence counted as one clone. Clonality, diversity, richness and V-J gene usage were calculated in R 3.5.1. GLIPH2 was used for TCR clustering by CDR3 similarity, and generation probabilities were calculated by OLGA. Only GLIPH2 clusters containing at least four unique TCR clonotypes present in at least three individuals were kept. In TCRdb, the public reads were trimmed at Q25 with fastp and aligned with MiXCR, with productive beta chains retained. Entries are consolidated by CDR3 protein sequence, retaining the most common genes and DNA. The V and J calls reflect TCRdb's pipeline rather than the authors' work. In all, the sample holds roughly 21,000 distinct CDR3 sequences, and around 30% of those were seen once. The top ten hold 2.1% of the sample.

Comment on this clonotype: What antigen it recognizes has not been identified. Qualities for individual bases were not recorded, and no much larger clone is one base off.

TRB repertoires were amplified from approximately 250-500 ng of genomic DNA extracted from blood. The chain uses TRBV11-3 and TRBJ2-3; TRBD2 lines up with 14 middle nucleotides. The source is a human donor who had recovered from COVID-19. The sample taken for sequencing was blood. The bases read TGTGCCAGCAGCTCCGGGACTAGCGGGGGATCGGGGGATACGCAGTATTTT. Its protein product is CASSSGTSGGSGDTQYF.